One sample yielded the 21 T cell receptor beta chains listed below, sequenced in a study of T cells after yellow fever vaccination. TCRdb ran MiXCR on the 5' RACE reads and lists one entry per CDR3 protein. The repertoire holds about 58,000 distinct CDR3 sequences, with approximately 6% as singletons. The specimen was PBMCs, either bulk or a sorted T-cell subset (CD4+, CD8+, memory, or dextramer-sorted; not recorded which), collected on the day of the yellow fever booster vaccination. Receptors were obtained from a man aged 18-30 years who received the YFV17D yellow fever vaccine.

The gene calls are TRBV4-1 and TRBJ1-2, with 7 nucleotides matching TRBD1. The V gene's germline CDR1 is MGHRA and CDR2 YSYEKL. The CDR3 is 17 amino acids. The V and J ends lost 0 bases and 3 bases, in that order; junction bases with no gene match: 10. CDR3 protein: CASSQDRTGPEYYGYTF. In nucleotides, the CDR3 is TGCGCCAGCAGCCAAGATCGGACAGGTCCCGAATACTATGGCTACACCTTC.

This clonotype was counted ten times or more. This chain joins TRBV6-6 and TRBJ2-7, with 8 nucleotides matching TRBD2. The CDR3 spans 15 residues. J was trimmed by 3 bases and V by 6 bases; bases with no gene match: 10. Germline assignment: CDR1 MNHNY and CDR2 SVGAGI (reference sequence). Written as DNA, the CDR3 is TGTGCCAGCAGCACCCCCGCTCTAGCGGGCTACGAGCAGTACTTC. It yields the protein CASSTPALAGYEQYF.

There are many counts of this clonotype. CDR3 DNA sequence: TGTGCCAGCAGCCACACAATAGGTCTGGTAAATGCTGTGGATACGCAGTATTTT. This sequence encodes CASSHTIGLVNAVDTQYF. This sequence joins TRBV7-9 and TRBJ2-3; D not resolved. Trimming took 5 bases from V and 6 from J, leaving 27 bases between them. CDR3 length: 18 residues. Germline V gives CDR1 SEHNR, CDR2 FQNEAQ (reference sequence). The full variable domain, with the rest looked up from reference TRBV7-9 and TRBJ2-3, is DTGVSQNPRHKITKRGQNVTFRCDPISEHNRLYWYRQTLGQGPEFLTYFQNEAQLEKSRLLSDRFSAERPKGSFSTLEIQRTEQGDSAMYLCASSHTIGLVNAVDTQYFGPGTRLTVL.

The chain recombines TRBV6-2 or TRBV6-3 with TRBJ1-2, with D unresolved. The germline V gene encodes CDR1 MNHEY and CDR2 SVGEGT. V was cut by 1 base and J by 5 bases, with 11 bases left in between. The CDR3 has 14 amino acids. The CDR3 region has the DNA TGTGCCAGCAGTTACTTAAGTCCGGGGTATGGCTACACCTTC. Residues: CASSYLSPGYGYTF.

The V gene is TRBV29-1, the J gene TRBJ2-2, with D maybe TRBD1 (6 bases). From germline, CDR1 is SQVTM and CDR2 ANQGSEA. Trimming removed 7 bases at V and 4 bases at J, with 16 bases between. The CDR3 runs to 14 residues. The CDR3 region has the DNA TGCAGCGGCCCCAGGGGCCCTGGCACCGGGGAGCTGTTTTTT. Translated, it gives CSGPRGPGTGELFF.

This rearrangement joins TRBV5-1 to TRBJ2-2; D ambiguous. The CDR3 loop spans 14 amino acids. V was pared by 2 bases and J by 1 base, with 6 bases between. Germline lookup yields CDR1 SGHRS and CDR2 YFSETQ. Written as DNA, the CDR3 is TGCGCCAGCAGCTTCGGGTGGAACACCGGGGAGCTGTTTTTT. This codes for CASSFGWNTGELFF.

This clonotype has at least ten counts. V gene TRBV12-3 or TRBV12-4 combines with J gene TRBJ2-5, with TRBD2 identical over 10 bases. V shed 0 bases and J 5 bases; nucleotides not matched to a gene: 3. The CDR3 spans 15 residues. The DNA for the CDR3 is TGTGCCAGCAGTTTAGCCGGACTAGCGGCGGAGACCCAGTACTTC. Protein: CASSLAGLAAETQYF.

This clonotype was detected a few times. The CDR3 sequence is CSVRVNTEAFF. CDR3 in DNA: TGCAGCGTTAGGGTGAACACTGAAGCTTTCTTT. This chain links TRBV29-1 with TRBJ1-1; D unresolved. Germline V gene sequence: CDR1 SQVTM, CDR2 ANQGSEA. The CDR3 loop spans 11 amino acids. Deletions cut 5 bases from V and 0 bases from J, with 4 bases between.

The CDR3 sequence: CASSYLGGSSYEQYV. The DNA for the CDR3 is TGTGCCAGCAGTTACTTGGGGGGGTCCTCCTACGAGCAGTACGTC. The chain is built from TRBV6-2 or TRBV6-3 and TRBJ2-7; 7 bases are shared with TRBD2. The junction had 3 bases not matched to a gene; V was cut back by 1 base and J by 0 bases. The CDR3 runs 15 residues. Germline CDR1 reads MNHEY; CDR2 reads SVGEGT.

This clonotype was seen more than once but under ten times. The chain has TRBV7-2 and TRBJ2-5, with TRBD1 matching over 10 bases. The germline gives CDR1 SGHTA, CDR2 FQGNSA. This CDR3 comprises 16 residues. Germline trimming cut 5 bases from V and 3 bases from J; bases unmatched to any gene: 9. CDR3: CASSARTGGAEETQYF. The CDR3 DNA reads TGTGCCAGCAGCGCGCGGACAGGGGGGGCGGAAGAGACCCAGTACTTC.

This clonotype was seen at least ten times. The chain carries TRBV18 and TRBJ1-5; no definite D call. The CDR3 consists of 13 residues. V was clipped by 3 bases and J by 2 bases, with 5 bases between them. Germline CDR1 and CDR2: KGHSH and LQKENI. For the CDR3, the DNA is TGTGCCAGCTCACCCCAGGGCAATCAGCCCCAGCATTTT. Its translation: CASSPQGNQPQHF.

This clonotype occurred a few times. The V gene is TRBV6-1, the J gene TRBJ2-5; D ambiguous. V gave up 5 bases and J gave up 3 bases, with 10 bases separating them. CDR1 and CDR2 from the germline V gene are MNHNS and SASEGT. The CDR3 length is 13 residues. The CDR3 nucleotides are TGTGCCAGCAGTCGGACGCCCGAAGAGACCCAGTACTTC. Its translation: CASSRTPEETQYF.

This clonotype was observed a handful of times. The chain carries TRBV6-1 and TRBJ2-1, with 8 nucleotides matching TRBD1. The CDR3 runs 12 residues. V shed 8 bases and J 7 bases; nucleotides not matched to a gene: 4. Germline values: CDR1 MNHNS, CDR2 SASEGT. CDR3 in amino acids: CASWTGWNEQFF. The CDR3 DNA reads as TGTGCCAGCTGGACAGGGTGGAATGAGCAGTTCTTC.

The table lists this clonotype with a few counts. The genes are TRBV4-1 and TRBJ2-1; 9 bases are shared with TRBD2. The V gene end was trimmed by 1 base and the J gene end by 4 bases; junction bases not matched to a gene: 5. The CDR3 is 16 residues long. The germline gives CDR1 MGHRA, CDR2 YSYEKL. CDR3 protein: CASSQVSLAGYNEQFF. CDR3 DNA sequence: TGCGCCAGCAGCCAAGTGAGCCTAGCGGGGTACAATGAGCAGTTCTTC.

This clonotype has ten or more counts. The chain recombines TRBV7-6 with TRBJ1-1; D is undetermined. Trimming stripped 6 bases from V and 5 bases from J, with 22 bases between. The germline V gene has CDR1 SGHVS and CDR2 FNYEAQ. This CDR3 spans 16 amino acids. The DNA for the CDR3 is TGTGCCAGCAGTCCTGTCTTGGGTGGAATAGAAACTGAAGCTTTCTTT. Translated: CASSPVLGGIETEAFF. The full variable domain, in which reference TRBV7-6 and TRBJ1-1 provide the parts outside the CDR3, is GAGVSQSPRYKVTKRGQDVALRCDPISGHVSLYWYRQALGQGPEFLTYFNYEAQQDKSGLPNDRFSAERPEGSISTLTIQRTEQRDSAMYRCASSPVLGGIETEAFFGQGTRLTVV.

This clonotype was counted only a few times. The rearrangement links TRBV7-2 to TRBJ2-1; D is tentatively TRBD1 or TRBD2 (6 bases each). Germline V gene data show CDR1 as SGHTA and CDR2 as FQGNSA. CDR3 length: 16 residues. Trimming pared 5 bases from V and 4 bases from J, leaving 18 bases between. The CDR3 region has the DNA TGTGCCAGCAGCCTGGAGGGTGGGGGCGGGTACAATGAGCAGTTCTTC. Translating gives CASSLEGGGGYNEQFF.

This clonotype was counted ten times or more. V gene TRBV5-1 combines with J gene TRBJ1-4; no clear D. Germline CDR1 is SGHRS and CDR2 is YFSETQ. Between the trimmed V and J ends, which lost 0 bases and 0 bases, there was a span of 6 bases. There are 15 residues in the CDR3. CDR3 nucleotide sequence: TGCGCCAGCAGCTTGGGGCTGGCAACTAATGAAAAACTGTTTTTT. This encodes CASSLGLATNEKLFF.

This clonotype was found many times. The V gene is TRBV5-1, the J gene TRBJ2-7, with TRBD1 matching over 7 bases. Germline V gene lookup returns CDR1 SGHRS and CDR2 YFSETQ. This CDR3 contains 13 residues. With V trimmed by 0 bases and J by 3 bases, 0 bases remained unmatched. The CDR3 sequence: CASSLGTGYEQYF. The CDR3 DNA follows: TGCGCCAGCAGCTTGGGGACAGGCTACGAGCAGTACTTC.

This clonotype was seen at least ten times. V and J are TRBV6-2 or TRBV6-3 and TRBJ2-7; D is perhaps TRBD1 (5 bases). V lost 7 bases to trimming and J lost 2 bases, with 18 bases between them. The CDR3 is 15 residues long. Germline lookup yields CDR1 MNHEY and CDR2 SVGEGT. CDR3 amino acids: CASKLSLPDTYEQYF. CDR3 bases: TGTGCCAGCAAGCTCTCCCTCCCGGACACCTACGAGCAGTACTTC.

This clonotype has just a few counts. V gene TRBV7-9 combines with J gene TRBJ1-3; D might be TRBD1 (5 bases). Germline V gene data show CDR1 as SEHNR and CDR2 as FQNEAQ (reference sequence). CDR3 length: 11 amino acids. Trimming pared 11 bases from V and 1 base from J, leaving 6 bases between. CDR3 protein: CARGSGNTIYF. The CDR3 nucleotides read TGTGCCCGGGGGTCTGGAAACACCATATATTTT.

In this sample, this clonotype turned up many times. The genes are TRBV7-2 and TRBJ1-2; TRBD1 might be the D (6 bases). The CDR3 is 14 amino acids. Germline assignment: CDR1 SGHTA and CDR2 FQGNSA. The germline V and J ends were trimmed by 2 bases and 11 bases, with 18 bases remaining between them. CDR3 in amino acids: CASSLSEDRHYYTF. In nucleotides, the CDR3 is TGTGCCAGCAGCTTATCGGAGGACAGACATTATTACACCTTC.